Below, 2 T cell receptor beta chains from the same sample are listed, as sequenced in a study of T-cell reconstitution after alpha-beta-depleted transplantation in children. The library targeted TCRbeta and was prepared with unique molecular identifiers. TCRdb passed the PCR reads through MiXCR, listing each CDR3 protein once. Here the sample spans 280,000 or so distinct CDR3 sequences, roughly 10% being singletons. This specimen consisted of peripheral blood, obtained 180 days after TCRalphabeta/CD19-depleted stem cell transplant. Every receptor here comes from a male patient aged 2-15 years who had a stem cell transplant for chronic granulomatous disease, so the T cells may come from the graft donor.

On this clonotype itself: Given a much more abundant clone one base away, this may be a read error. This chain connects TRBV7-9 to TRBJ2-5; D gene unclear. This CDR3 has 13 amino acids. Trimming stripped 1 base from V and 5 bases from J, with 8 bases between. CDR1 is SEHNR and CDR2 is FQNEAQ in the germline V gene (reference sequence). CDR3 residues: CASSLVVTETQYF. The CDR3 DNA reads TGTGCCAGCAGCTTAGTAGTAACGGAGACCCAGTACTTC.

This clonotype has ten or more counts. The rearrangement joins TRBV20-1 to TRBJ2-1, with D hard to call. CDR1 is DFQATT and CDR2 is SNEGSKA in the germline V gene (reference sequence). This CDR3 comprises 13 residues. Trimming pared 3 bases from V and 5 bases from J, leaving 11 bases between. The CDR3 is CSASNPLHNEQFF. The CDR3 nucleotides are TGCAGTGCTAGTAATCCCCTACACAATGAGCAGTTCTTC.